This paragraph covers one TCR beta chain sequence. Authors' processing steps: The assay estimated nucleated cells by amplifying reference gene primers. Produced via immunoSEQ multiplex PCR; TCRdb's table is partial and in-frame only. The DNA was the basis for D and trimming; V, J and clone size are from that table. The sample carries about 120,000 clones, approximately 82% recorded once. These data originate in a study of blood T cell repertoires in COVID-19. Study details: The United States, Italy and Spain were the sources of the acute and convalescent COVID-19 samples.

The germline CDR1 and CDR2 sequences are SGHRS and YFSETQ. This CDR3 is 13 amino acids long. V was pared by 0 bases and J by 7 bases, with 10 bases between. The sequenced material came from peripheral blood. The sequence was obtained from a woman at least 80 years old with acute or convalescent COVID-19. The chain has TRBV5-1 and TRBJ2-5, with a tentative D call TRBD1 (5 bases). DNA of the CDR3: TGCGCCAGCAGCTTGGGGGGCGCCGCGACCCAGTACTTC. It translates to CASSLGGAATQYF.